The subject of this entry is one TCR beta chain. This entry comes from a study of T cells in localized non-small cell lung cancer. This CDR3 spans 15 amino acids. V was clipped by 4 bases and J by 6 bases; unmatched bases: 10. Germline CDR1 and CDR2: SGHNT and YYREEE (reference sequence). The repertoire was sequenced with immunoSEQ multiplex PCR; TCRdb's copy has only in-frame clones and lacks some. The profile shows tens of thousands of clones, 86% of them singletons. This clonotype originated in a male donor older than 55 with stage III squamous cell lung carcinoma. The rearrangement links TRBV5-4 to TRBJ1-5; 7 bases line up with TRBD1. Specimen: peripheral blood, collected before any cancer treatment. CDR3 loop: CASSLGGQSGQPQHF. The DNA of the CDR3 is TGTGCCAGCAGCCTCGGGGGACAGAGTGGTCAGCCCCAGCATTTT.